This T cell receptor beta chain was found in a study of early T cells in non-severe SARS-CoV-2 infection. Study-wide background: Chains were not paired, and sequencing was done on bulk RNA from unsorted whole blood. Broader study findings: A preference for anti-spike CD8 responses marked VDJdb matching, which missed private and CD4 specificities.

The library protocol tagged individual cDNA molecules with unique molecular identifiers. MiXCR, run by TCRdb on the 5' RACE reads, gives a single entry per CDR3 protein. The sample has tens of thousands of distinct CDR3 sequences, over 9% seen once. This CDR3 is built from 15 residues. Germline assignment: CDR1 WNHNN and CDR2 SYGVQD (reference sequence). J gave up 2 bases and V 4 bases, and 5 bases lay outside the gene matches. The table lists this clonotype with a few counts. Its target is not known. The input for sequencing was whole blood, taken at baseline. This receptor was obtained from an adult who was a healthcare worker with PCR-confirmed SARS-CoV-2 infection or an uninfected control (not recorded which). This rearrangement joins TRBV10-1 to TRBJ2-3; 8 bases map to TRBD2. The CDR3 spells CASSARGGTTDTQYF. The CDR3 DNA sequence: TGCGCCAGCAGTGCCCGCGGGGGGACCACAGATACGCAGTATTTT.